The 17 T cell receptor beta chains in this list originate from one sample, sequenced in a study of blood T cell repertoires in COVID-19. This table comes from immunoSEQ multiplex PCR, and its TCRdb copy is limited to in-frame clones, with some not included. The sample shows 300,000 or so clones, about 87% of them seen only once. Sequenced material: peripheral blood. The receptors shown here come from a woman aged 45-59 years who had recovered from COVID-19.

The chain uses TRBV9 and TRBJ2-7; TRBD1 agrees at 8 bases. Germline V gene sequence: CDR1 SGDLS, CDR2 YYNGEE. V lost 3 bases and J lost 10; bases outside the gene matches: 6. The CDR3 consists of 12 residues. CDR3 in amino acids: CASSGSGGGQYF. CDR3 bases: TGTGCCAGCAGCGGATCAGGGGGCGGACAGTACTTC. The full variable domain, rest sourced from reference TRBV9 and TRBJ2-7, is DSGVTQTPKHLITATGQRVTLRCSPRSGDLSVYWYQQSLDQGLQFLIQYYNGEERAKGNILERFSAQQFPDLHSELNLSSLELGDSALYFCASSGSGGGQYFGPGTRLTVT.

This clone was seen more than once but under ten times. The V call is TRBV5-1, the J call TRBJ2-7; 7 bases align to TRBD1. The CDR3 loop spans 14 amino acids. J was trimmed by 2 bases and V by 4 bases; bases with no gene match: 6. Germline loops: CDR1 SGHRS, CDR2 YFSETQ. CDR3 nucleotides: TGCGCCAGCAGCGAGGACAGGAGTACCTACGAGCAGTACTTC. Protein sequence: CASSEDRSTYEQYF.

The genes are TRBV7-9 and TRBJ1-1; the match to TRBD1 covers 8 bases. The V gene end was trimmed by 0 bases and the J gene end by 1 base; junction bases not matched to a gene: 1. CDR3 size: 15 residues. Germline-derived CDR1 and CDR2 are SEHNR and FQNEAQ (reference sequence). The CDR3 loop is CASSLAGQGNTEAFF. The CDR3, as DNA: TGTGCCAGCAGCTTAGCTGGACAGGGGAACACTGAAGCTTTCTTT.

The rearrangement links TRBV9 to TRBJ2-3; D is possibly TRBD2 (5 bases). The germline CDR1 and CDR2 sequences are SGDLS and YYNGEE. V was cut by 3 bases and J by 6 bases, with 11 bases left in between. The CDR3 spans 13 residues. The CDR3 nucleotides are TGTGCCAGCAGCGCGGACCCGGGGGATACGCAGTATTTT. Translation: CASSADPGDTQYF.

This clone was recorded only once. The genes are TRBV7-2 and TRBJ2-2; D not resolved. Germline CDR1 reads SGHTA; CDR2 reads FQGNSA. With 1 base removed from V and 5 bases from J, the gap between germline ends came to 5 bases. This CDR3 is built from 13 residues. As DNA, the CDR3 is TGTGCCAGCAGCTTAGAATCAACCGGGGAGCTGTTTTTT. It yields the protein CASSLESTGELFF.

The V call is TRBV30, the J call TRBJ2-3, with 12 positions matching TRBD1. Germline-derived CDR1 and CDR2 are GTSNPN and SVGIG (reference sequence). Unmatched junction bases numbered 3, after V lost 0 bases and J lost 5 bases. The CDR3 has 15 amino acids. The CDR3 DNA sequence: TGTGCCTGGAGTGTCGGGACAGGGGGCGGAGATACGCAGTATTTT. Translation gives CAWSVGTGGGDTQYF.

This clone was seen once. The chain employs TRBV7-8 and TRBJ1-2; no clear D gene. Germline values: CDR1 SGHVS, CDR2 FQNEAQ. The CDR3 extends over 14 amino acids. Trimming pared 0 bases from V and 4 bases from J, leaving 9 bases between. CDR3 residues: CASSLAGPTYGYTF. The CDR3 DNA follows: TGTGCCAGCAGCTTAGCGGGCCCCACCTATGGCTACACCTTC.

This chain joins TRBV11-3 and TRBJ2-1; perhaps TRBD2 as D (7 bases). Germline V gives CDR1 SGHNT, CDR2 YENEEA. CDR3 length: 16 amino acids. Trimming shortened V by 0 bases and J by 8 bases, and 17 bases separated the two germline ends. CDR3 region: CASSLEPGGRTDEQFF. DNA for the CDR3: TGTGCCAGCAGCTTAGAGCCCGGGGGGCGAACTGATGAGCAGTTCTTC.

The genes are TRBV7-2 and TRBJ1-2; D ambiguous. V lost 5 bases, J lost 8 bases, and 15 bases lay in between. Germline V gene data show CDR1 as SGHTA and CDR2 as FQGNSA. CDR3 length: 13 amino acids. CDR3 sequence (DNA): TGTGCCAGCAGCCCCGGGGTAGTTGCCGGCTACACCTTC. This translates into CASSPGVVAGYTF.

This clone was detected only once. The chain combines TRBV30 with TRBJ2-7; 9 positions agree with TRBD1. The CDR3 consists of 16 residues. Germline V gives CDR1 GTSNPN, CDR2 SVGIG (reference sequence). The CDR3 nucleotides read TGTGTGTGCGTCCCGGGACAGGGCCCAAGCTCCTACGAGCAGTACTTC. It codes for CVCVPGQGPSSYEQYF.

The chain couples TRBV28 to TRBJ1-5; tentative D call: TRBD1 (6 bases). The ends were cut back, 5 bases at V and 4 bases at J, with 18 bases in the middle. This CDR3 is 16 amino acids long. CDR1 is MDHEN, CDR2 SYDVKM, per germline. CDR3 in amino acids: CASSPWTDSLNQPQHF. Here the CDR3 DNA reads TGTGCCAGCAGTCCCTGGACAGACTCCCTGAATCAGCCCCAGCATTTT.

Here the CDR3 reads CASSLDRGGSDTQYF. CDR3 bases: TGTGCCAGTAGTCTGGACAGGGGAGGATCGGATACGCAGTATTTT. This sequence joins TRBV19 and TRBJ2-3, with 9 bases lining up with TRBD1. The CDR3 has 15 residues. Germline values: CDR1 LNHDA, CDR2 SQIVND (reference sequence). The ends lost 5 bases at V and 6 bases at J; junction bases unmatched: 9.

This clone has a single count. Other DNA variants within this sample encode the same CDR3. The chain uses TRBV15 and TRBJ2-1; D might be TRBD2 (6 bases). Germline-derived CDR1 and CDR2 are LNHNV and YYDKDF (reference sequence). The CDR3 has 15 residues. Trimming took off 3 bases at V and 1 base at J, with 10 bases between the two ends. The CDR3 sequence: CATSRGGGSYNEQFF. The CDR3 nucleotides read TGTGCCACCAGCAGGGGCGGAGGGTCCTACAATGAGCAGTTCTTC.

J is TRBJ2-2 and V is TRBV7-8; 9 bases are shared with TRBD1. J lost 5 bases, V lost 4 bases, and 11 bases had no gene match. The V gene's germline CDR1 is SGHVS and CDR2 FQNEAQ. The CDR3 totals 17 residues. CDR3 sequence: CASSSYSDRGWTGELFF. CDR3 coding DNA: TGTGCCAGCAGCTCATACTCGGACAGGGGATGGACCGGGGAGCTGTTTTTT.

The rearrangement joins TRBV5-5 to TRBJ2-7; TRBD1 aligns across 7 bases. The CDR3 is made up of 13 amino acids. After removal of 4 bases from V and 5 bases from J, the junction contained 6 bases not matched to a gene. The germline V gene has CDR1 SGHKS and CDR2 YYEKEE (reference sequence). CDR3 residues: CASSGDRAHEQYF. CDR3 coding DNA: TGTGCCAGCAGCGGCGACAGGGCTCACGAGCAGTACTTC.

The CDR3 loop is CASSPWDRGDEQFF. For the CDR3, the DNA is TGTGCCAGCAGCCCATGGGACCGCGGGGATGAGCAGTTCTTC. The chain couples TRBV7-3 to TRBJ2-1; D possibly corresponds to TRBD2 (6 bases). This CDR3 comprises 14 residues. Trimming stripped 5 bases from V and 8 bases from J, with 16 bases between. The germline V gene has CDR1 SGHTA and CDR2 FQGTGA. Based on the CDR3 plus reference TRBV7-3 and TRBJ2-1, the full variable domain is GAGVSQTPSNKVTEKGKYVELRCDPISGHTALYWYRQSLGQGPEFLIYFQGTGAADDSGLPNDRFFAVRPEGSVSTLKIQRTERGDSAVYLCASSPWDRGDEQFFGPGTRLTVL.

The chain employs TRBV28 and TRBJ1-5, with a tentative D call TRBD1 (5 bases). Germline assignment: CDR1 MDHEN and CDR2 SYDVKM. Trimming took 3 bases from V and 1 from J, leaving 10 bases between them. This CDR3 contains 15 residues. Written as DNA, the CDR3 is TGTGCCAGCAGTTTGGGGGGTGAGAGCAATCAGCCCCAGCATTTT. Translating gives CASSLGGESNQPQHF.